The entry that follows covers one TCR beta chain sequence. The antigen remains undetermined. The CDR3 loop spans 15 amino acids. V shed 0 bases and J 4 bases; nucleotides not matched to a gene: 6. In germline, CDR1 is SGHRS, CDR2 YFSETQ. This sample is part of a study of T cell responses to AZD1222 COVID-19 vaccine. Sequencing used immunoSEQ multiplex PCR; TCRdb keeps in-frame clones, though not all of them. The sample records tens of thousands of clones, 75% to 85% being singletons. General study results and limits: Spike-specific TCR repertoires showed rising breadth and depth after two AZD1222 doses.

The V gene is TRBV5-1, the J gene TRBJ1-1; 7 nucleotides match TRBD1. The sample was peripheral blood, taken on day 0 of AZD1222 vaccination. The sequence came from an adult in good health. The DNA for the CDR3 is TGCGCCAGCAGCTTGGATGCAGGGGGGAGCACTGAAGCTTTCTTT. This gives the protein CASSLDAGGSTEAFF.